One and the same sample provided the 24 T cell receptor beta chains below, sequenced in a study of cytomegalovirus exposure and HLA in healthy donors. Use of 60 Vbeta and 13 Jbeta primers characterized the PCR. TCRdb's table, derived via immunoSEQ multiplex PCR, lists solely in-frame clones and lacks some. The sample lists fewer than 200,000 clones, roughly 80% occurring once. The specimen was PBMCs. The receptors were sampled from a woman in her thirties in good health and CMV-seropositive.

The genes are TRBV18 and TRBJ1-4; D call uncertain. CDR1 and CDR2 (germline): KGHSH, LQKENI. The CDR3 runs to 13 residues. V was cut by 4 bases and J by 6 bases, with 9 bases left in between. The CDR3 DNA reads TGTGCCAGCTCACAACCCGGGGATGAAAAACTGTTTTTT. Its protein is CASSQPGDEKLFF.

This clone showed up just a few times. The V and J genes are TRBV30 and TRBJ1-2; maybe TRBD1 (6 bases). V lost 2 bases to trimming and J lost 4 bases, with 14 bases between them. In germline, CDR1 is GTSNPN, CDR2 SVGIG (reference sequence). CDR3 length equals 14 residues. The CDR3, as DNA: TGTGCCTGGAGTCCAATGACAGGCCTCTATGGCTACACCTTC. Protein sequence: CAWSPMTGLYGYTF.

In its sample, this clone was seen a few times. One base separates it from a far larger clone, so it is likely a read error. V usage is TRBV11-2 and J usage is TRBJ2-7, with 10 bases aligning to TRBD1. This CDR3 is 14 amino acids long. The V gene's germline CDR1 is SGHAT and CDR2 FQNNGV. V was pared by 5 bases and J by 5 bases, with 6 bases of the junction left unmatched. The CDR3 sequence: CASSRGTGADEQYF. The CDR3 DNA sequence: TGTGCCAGCAGCCGTGGGACAGGGGCGGACGAGCAGTACTTC. Using reference TRBV11-2 and TRBJ2-7 for the parts outside the CDR3, the full variable domain is EAGVAQSPRYKIIEKRQSVAFWCNPISGHATLYWYQQILGQGPKLLIQFQNNGVVDDSQLPKDRFSAERLKGVDSTLKIQPAKLEDSAVYLCASSRGTGADEQYFGPGTRLTVT.

The chain joins TRBV10-3 to TRBJ2-7; D may be TRBD1 (6 bases). Trimming took 4 bases from V and 2 from J, leaving 12 bases between them. CDR1 and CDR2 (germline): ENHRY, SYGVKD. The CDR3 extends over 14 amino acids. Here the CDR3 reads CAISAQGFPYEQYF. CDR3 DNA: TGTGCCATCAGTGCACAGGGATTCCCCTACGAGCAGTACTTC.

The CDR3: CASSLAWGSGGAYETQYF. The CDR3 DNA reads TGTGCCAGCAGCTTAGCGTGGGGTAGCGGGGGGGCTTATGAGACCCAGTACTTC. This sequence joins TRBV7-2 and TRBJ2-5; 11 positions match TRBD2. Germline values: CDR1 SGHTA, CDR2 FQGNSA. The V segment lost 0 bases and the J segment 5 bases; nucleotides outside the gene matches: 11. This CDR3 has 18 residues.

This chain joins TRBV18 and TRBJ2-7, with 11 bases identical to TRBD2. The germline V gene has CDR1 KGHSH and CDR2 LQKENI. V trimming: 3 bases; J trimming: 5 bases; junction bases outside the gene matches: 9. The length of the CDR3 is 16 residues. The CDR3 protein is CASSPGTSGLGNEQYF. Written as DNA, the CDR3 is TGTGCCAGCTCACCGGGGACTAGCGGCTTGGGGAACGAGCAGTACTTC.

The chain joins TRBV30 to TRBJ1-6; D might be TRBD1 (5 bases). The germline CDR1 and CDR2 sequences are GTSNPN and SVGIG (reference sequence). V lost 4 bases to trimming and J lost 3 bases, with 7 bases between them. There are 13 residues in the CDR3. CDR3 DNA sequence: TGTGCCTGGATAGGACACTATAATTCACCCCTCCACTTT. Its protein is CAWIGHYNSPLHF.

This chain links TRBV4-3 with TRBJ2-3, with D tentatively TRBD2 (5 bases). The CDR3 sequence is 16 residues long. CDR1 LGHNA and CDR2 YSLEER come from the germline V gene. Trimming cost V 3 bases and J 6 bases, with 19 bases left between them. The CDR3 DNA reads as TGCGCCAGCAGCCATACGACTATCCACACTAGGGATACGCAGTATTTT. Translating gives CASSHTTIHTRDTQYF.

The chain combines TRBV7-7 with TRBJ1-4; possibly TRBD1 for D (6 bases). The germline CDR1 and CDR2 sequences are SSHAT and FNYEAQ (reference sequence). V gave up 0 bases and J gave up 8 bases, with 10 bases separating them. The CDR3 is 14 amino acids. The CDR3 DNA sequence: TGTGCCAGCAGCTTAGCGGTGGGGACAGAAAAACTGTTTTTT. This codes for CASSLAVGTEKLFF.

The genes are TRBV4-3 and TRBJ2-3, with a weak D call TRBD1 (6 bases). V dropped 5 bases and J dropped 0 bases, with 12 bases sitting between them. Germline CDR1 is LGHNA and CDR2 is YSLEER. The CDR3 spans 15 residues. Here the CDR3 DNA reads TGCGCCAGCAGCGGCCGGGACACTAGCACAGATACGCAGTATTTT. As protein: CASSGRDTSTDTQYF.

This clone was recorded a few times. The CDR3 DNA is TGTGCCAGCAGCCGATCGGAGTACACTGAAGCTTTCTTT. Amino acid sequence: CASSRSEYTEAFF. The rearrangement links TRBV27 to TRBJ1-1; D remains unclear. Germline V gene sequence: CDR1 MNHEY, CDR2 SMNVEV (reference sequence). V lost 6 bases to trimming and J lost 3 bases, with 11 bases between them. The CDR3 loop spans 13 amino acids.

The rearrangement joins TRBV5-4 to TRBJ2-3, with D possibly being TRBD1 (6 bases). Germline CDR1 SGHNT, CDR2 YYREEE (reference sequence). V was pared by 3 bases and J by 6 bases, with 14 bases between. The CDR3 is 14 amino acids. The CDR3 sequence is CASSSSGDRDTQYF. DNA for the CDR3: TGTGCCAGCAGCTCGTCAGGGGATAGGGATACGCAGTATTTT.

This clone was seen more than once but under ten times. V is TRBV11-2 and J is TRBJ1-1; 8 nucleotides agree with TRBD1. The CDR3 consists of 15 residues. The V gene's germline CDR1 is SGHAT and CDR2 FQNNGV. V lost 2 bases, J lost 7 bases, and 9 bases stayed unmatched. CDR3 DNA: TGTGCCAGCAGCTTAATCAGGGGGCGTGCTGGTGAAGCTTTCTTT. Its protein product is CASSLIRGRAGEAFF.

This chain links TRBV7-2 with TRBJ1-5; the match to TRBD1 covers 7 bases. Per germline, CDR1 SGHTA and CDR2 FQGNSA. The J segment lost 7 bases and the V segment lost 6 bases, leaving 6 bases of the junction unmatched. The CDR3 has 13 residues. The CDR3 region is CASSLDRFQPQHF. CDR3 in DNA: TGTGCCAGCAGTCTGGACAGGTTCCAGCCCCAGCATTTT.

This clone is a singleton in its sample. V and J are TRBV6-1 and TRBJ2-7; 9 bases match TRBD1. The CDR3 length is 15 residues. The V gene end was trimmed by 3 bases and the J gene end by 4 bases; junction bases not matched to a gene: 7. Germline CDR1 is MNHNS and CDR2 is SASEGT. CDR3 region: CASSEGQGTIYEQYF. In DNA form, the CDR3 reads TGTGCCAGCAGTGAGGGACAGGGTACTATTTACGAGCAGTACTTC.

There are a few counts of this clone. The chain uses TRBV7-9 and TRBJ1-1; TRBD1 is a possible D gene (6 bases). Germline CDR1 and CDR2: SEHNR and FQNEAQ (reference sequence). Trimming removed 2 bases at V and 0 bases at J, with 7 bases between. This CDR3 has 14 amino acids. The CDR3 spells CASSLQGMNTEAFF. The CDR3 coding sequence is TGTGCCAGCAGCTTACAGGGGATGAACACTGAAGCTTTCTTT.

CDR3 protein: CASNTGDFAEQYF. Here the CDR3 DNA reads TGTGCCAGCAATACAGGGGATTTCGCCGAGCAGTACTTC. The V and J genes are TRBV9 and TRBJ2-7; 7 bases match TRBD1. Germline assignment: CDR1 SGDLS and CDR2 YYNGEE. The CDR3 has 13 residues. V dropped 6 bases and J dropped 6; count of bases not matched to a gene: 9.

This clone was observed a few times. The CDR3 DNA is TGTGCCAGTAGTATGGCCGGGGGAAGGAAGACCGGGGAGCTGTTTTTT. Its protein is CASSMAGGRKTGELFF. V and J are TRBV19 and TRBJ2-2; a possible D gene is TRBD2 (6 bases). The germline V gene encodes CDR1 LNHDA and CDR2 SQIVND (reference sequence). The V end lost 3 bases, the J end lost 5 bases, and 16 bases lay between the germline ends. The CDR3 has 16 amino acids.

The rearrangement uses TRBV6-1 and TRBJ2-3; 9 bases are a match to TRBD1. Per the germline V gene, CDR1 is MNHNS and CDR2 is SASEGT. V shed 5 bases, J shed 5 bases, and the junction held 8 bases outside the gene matches. The CDR3 loop spans 15 amino acids. CDR3 DNA: TGTGCCAGCAGTCGGGGACAGGGTTGGGGAGATACGCAGTATTTT. It codes for CASSRGQGWGDTQYF.

This clone was counted once. The rearrangement uses TRBV19 and TRBJ1-5; 9 bases align to TRBD1. Germline CDR1 reads LNHDA; CDR2 reads SQIVND (reference sequence). This CDR3 has 15 amino acids. The V gene end was trimmed by 3 bases and the J gene end by 4 bases; junction bases not matched to a gene: 4. The CDR3 region has the DNA TGTGCCAGTAGTATTAGGGACAGGGATAATCAGCCCCAGCATTTT. The encoded protein is CASSIRDRDNQPQHF.

V gene TRBV6-5 combines with J gene TRBJ1-6; D is possibly TRBD1 (5 bases). The V gene's germline CDR1 is MNHEY and CDR2 SVGAGI. The CDR3 extends over 15 amino acids. The V gene lost 4 bases and the J gene lost 9 bases, with 16 bases spanning the gap. The CDR3 region is CASSLRAGERSPLHF. The DNA for the CDR3 is TGTGCCAGCAGTTTAAGAGCGGGGGAGCGTTCACCCCTCCACTTT.

The rearrangement uses TRBV5-1 and TRBJ2-3; 11 nucleotides align to TRBD2. V lost 4 bases to trimming and J lost 0 bases; unmatched junction nucleotides: 4. CDR3 size: 16 residues. The germline V gene has CDR1 SGHRS and CDR2 YFSETQ. The CDR3 coding sequence is TGCGCCAGCAGCCCGGGACTAGCGGAGAGCACAGATACGCAGTATTTT. This sequence encodes CASSPGLAESTDTQYF.

The chain joins TRBV4-3 to TRBJ1-1; 8 bases fit TRBD1. V dropped 0 bases and J dropped 4; count of bases not matched to a gene: 16. The CDR3 contains 19 residues. Germline loops: CDR1 LGHNA, CDR2 YSLEER. The CDR3 loop is CASSQDGETGVGQGTEAFF. Written as DNA, the CDR3 is TGCGCCAGCAGCCAAGATGGGGAGACAGGGGTGGGGCAAGGCACTGAAGCTTTCTTT.

This sequence joins TRBV19 and TRBJ2-6; D perhaps matches TRBD1 (5 bases). CDR3 length: 16 amino acids. V was cut by 3 bases and J by 0 bases, with 9 bases left in between. CDR1 LNHDA and CDR2 SQIVND come from the germline V gene (reference sequence). DNA for the CDR3: TGTGCCAGTAGTATGGGGCACCTCTCTGGGGCCAACGTCCTGACTTTC. Protein product: CASSMGHLSGANVLTF.